These 26 T cell receptor beta chains came from one sample sequenced in a study of CD8 T cells in ankylosing spondylitis. General study points: A TCR beta motif of 7 to 9 highly homologous variants seemed to mark ankylosing spondylitis blood.

Their cognate antigens are unknown. Via MiXCR, TCRdb re-called the 5' RACE reads, giving one row per CDR3 protein. The top ten clones hold 1% of a sample with roughly 440,000 distinct CDR3 sequences, roughly 17% of them seen once. The sequenced sample was blood, either unsorted or a sorted T cell fraction (not recorded which). These TCRs come from a male donor with ankylosing spondylitis.

Written as DNA, the CDR3 is TGTGCCAGCAGCTTAGTAGTCAGGGGGTACGAGCAGTACTTC. It codes for CASSLVVRGYEQYF. V is TRBV7-2 and J is TRBJ2-7, with TRBD1 matching over 7 bases. J was trimmed by 4 bases and V by 1 base; bases with no gene match: 4. This CDR3 region has 14 residues. The V gene's germline CDR1 is SGHTA and CDR2 FQGNSA.

This clonotype was seen only a few times. The CDR3 DNA sequence: TGCGCCAGCAGCTTGGGCAGGCCCGGAGATACGCAGTATTTT. This encodes CASSLGRPGDTQYF. This chain joins TRBV5-1 and TRBJ2-3, with D hard to call. Looked up from germline, CDR1 is SGHRS and CDR2 is YFSETQ. Trimming left V 0 bases short and J 5 bases short, with 10 bases between. The CDR3 is made up of 14 amino acids.

This clonotype was found a few times. The CDR3 nucleotides are TGCAGTGCTGAAAAAAGGGATTCCTATAATTCACCCCTCCACTTT. It yields the protein CSAEKRDSYNSPLHF. The chain uses TRBV20-1 and TRBJ1-6, with D unclear. The CDR3 contains 15 residues. V was cut by 5 bases and J by 1 base, with 12 bases left in between. The germline V gene has CDR1 DFQATT and CDR2 SNEGSKA (reference sequence).

V usage is TRBV30 and J usage is TRBJ1-5, with a tentative D call TRBD1 (5 bases). V lost 0 bases, J lost 7 bases, and 16 bases lay in between. CDR3 length: 15 residues. Germline CDR1 reads GTSNPN; CDR2 reads SVGIG (reference sequence). This CDR3 reads CAWSVGQGNGQPQHF. The CDR3 bases are TGTGCCTGGAGTGTAGGCCAGGGCAACGGACAGCCCCAGCATTTT.

The rearrangement uses TRBV6-2 or TRBV6-3 and TRBJ1-1; D call uncertain. Per the germline V gene, CDR1 is MNHEY and CDR2 is SVGEGT. This CDR3 spans 13 amino acids. Trimming stripped 2 bases from V and 6 bases from J, with 10 bases between. The CDR3 DNA is TGTGCCAGCAGTTACAGGGATAGCTCTGAAGCTTTCTTT. As protein: CASSYRDSSEAFF.

This clonotype occurred a few times. The gene calls are TRBV30 and TRBJ2-2; D is perhaps TRBD2 (6 bases). V lost 5 bases to trimming and J lost 5 bases, with 15 bases between them. Germline V lookup: CDR1 GTSNPN, CDR2 SVGIG (reference sequence). The length of the CDR3 is 14 residues. Here the CDR3 reads CAWLGLQRTGELFF. Written as DNA, the CDR3 is TGTGCCTGGTTGGGACTCCAGCGGACCGGGGAGCTGTTTTTT.

In its sample, this clonotype was seen a few times. The chain has TRBV20-1 and TRBJ1-1; weak D call: TRBD1 (5 bases). The CDR3 extends over 12 amino acids. Germline CDR1 is DFQATT and CDR2 is SNEGSKA (reference sequence). Trimming pared 5 bases from V and 6 bases from J, leaving 13 bases between. In nucleotides, the CDR3 is TGCAGTGCTGGGGGTCAAGAGCCTGAAGCTTTCTTT. Its translation is CSAGGQEPEAFF.

V and J are TRBV18 and TRBJ2-7; D gene unclear. CDR1 and CDR2 (germline): KGHSH, LQKENI. This CDR3 is built from 13 residues. Trimming removed 1 base at V and 2 bases at J, with 6 bases between. CDR3 sequence (DNA): TGTGCCAGCTCACCACGGGTGGCCTACGAGCAGTACTTC. Translated: CASSPRVAYEQYF.

The chain carries TRBV12-3 or TRBV12-4 and TRBJ1-1, with 7 bases fitting TRBD1. With 6 bases clipped from V and 4 bases from J, the junction kept 8 bases outside the gene matches. The CDR3 has 14 residues. CDR3 protein: CASRNRGLGTEAFF. The CDR3 coding sequence is TGTGCCAGCAGAAACAGGGGCCTGGGCACTGAAGCTTTCTTT.

The chain couples TRBV5-6 to TRBJ2-7, with D perhaps TRBD1 (6 bases). Germline CDR1 and CDR2: SGHDT and YYEEEE. V shed 6 bases and J shed 5 bases, with 18 bases lying between them. The CDR3 contains 14 residues. CDR3 amino acids: CASTNIGQFNEQYF. CDR3 coding DNA: TGTGCCAGCACCAACATCGGACAGTTCAACGAGCAGTACTTC.

As regards this clonotype: One junction end does not reproduce the germline sequence, and a read error may be involved. The V and J genes are TRBV20-1 and TRBJ2-3; D could derive from TRBD1 or TRBD2 (5 bases each). The CDR3 consists of 11 residues. CDR1 is DFQATT, CDR2 SNEGSKA, per germline (reference sequence). CDR3 DNA: TGCAGTGCTACCCCGGGACCCCAAAGGAATTTT. Its protein product is CSATPGPQRNF.

This clonotype has just a few counts. The CDR3 DNA follows: TGTGCCAGCAGTTTCCCAGGTGAAAAACTGTTTTTT. Protein sequence: CASSFPGEKLFF. The chain uses TRBV25-1 and TRBJ1-4; D is ambiguous. Germline CDR1 reads MGHDK; CDR2 reads SYGVNS. There are 12 residues in the CDR3. The V end lost 5 bases, the J end lost 7 bases, and 8 bases lay between the germline ends.

This chain joins TRBV12-3 or TRBV12-4 and TRBJ2-7; TRBD1 might be the D (6 bases). V was trimmed by 3 bases and J by 5 bases, leaving 17 bases between them. The CDR3 is made up of 15 amino acids. For the CDR3, the DNA is TGTGCCAGCAGTTTGTATACCAGGGGTCTTGACGAGCAGTACTTC. Amino acids: CASSLYTRGLDEQYF.

At least ten counts were recorded for this clonotype. The V and J genes are TRBV11-1 and TRBJ2-1; 9 positions agree with TRBD2. The junction had 19 bases not matched to a gene; V was cut back by 3 bases and J by 4 bases. Germline V gives CDR1 SGHAT, CDR2 FQDESV (reference sequence). CDR3 length equals 20 residues. The CDR3 sequence is CASSFPLGLAGRTVYNEQFF. As DNA, the CDR3 is TGTGCCAGCAGCTTCCCCTTAGGGCTAGCGGGGCGCACCGTTTACAATGAGCAGTTCTTC.

This clonotype occurred many times. The CDR3 sequence is CASRQGDKNIQYF. CDR3 DNA sequence: TGTGCCAGCAGGCAGGGAGACAAAAACATTCAGTACTTC. The V gene is TRBV12-3 or TRBV12-4, the J gene TRBJ2-4; TRBD1 or TRBD2 may be the D gene (5 bases each). Between the trimmed V and J ends, which lost 6 bases and 3 bases, there was a span of 9 bases. The CDR3 runs 13 residues.

To note about this clonotype: This could be a read error, since a much larger clone is one nucleotide away. The rearrangement joins TRBV7-3 to TRBJ2-2; D might be TRBD2 (6 bases). Looked up from germline, CDR1 is SGHTA and CDR2 is FQGTGA. This CDR3 has 16 amino acids. The CDR3 sequence is CASSLGGNPNTGEPFF. The CDR3 DNA reads as TGTGCCAGCAGCTTAGGGGGGAACCCGAACACCGGGGAGCCGTTTTTT.

This clonotype has more than one count but fewer than ten. V is TRBV7-9 and J is TRBJ1-1; 8 nucleotides line up with TRBD1. CDR3 length: 13 residues. The germline gives CDR1 SEHNR, CDR2 FQNEAQ (reference sequence). V was clipped by 6 bases and J by 6 bases; unmatched bases: 6. The DNA of the CDR3 is TGTGCCAGCAGTACAGGGGGAAGCGCTGAAGCTTTCTTT. This translates into CASSTGGSAEAFF. The whole variable domain, remainder taken from reference TRBV7-9 and TRBJ1-1, is DTGVSQNPRHKITKRGQNVTFRCDPISEHNRLYWYRQTLGQGPEFLTYFQNEAQLEKSRLLSDRFSAERPKGSFSTLEIQRTEQGDSAMYLCASSTGGSAEAFFGQGTRLTVV.

The rearrangement uses TRBV2 and TRBJ1-1; D is perhaps TRBD1 (5 bases). V was clipped by 6 bases and J by 11 bases, with 13 bases between them. This CDR3 is built from 11 residues. Per germline, CDR1 SNHLY and CDR2 FYNNEI. CDR3 nucleotide sequence: TGTGCCAGCAGACAGGACGGTTTGGCTTTCTTT. Its translation is CASRQDGLAFF.

V and J are TRBV7-6 and TRBJ2-5; a weak D match, TRBD2 (5 bases). Looked up from germline, CDR1 is SGHVS and CDR2 is FNYEAQ. CDR3 length: 14 residues. V was shortened by 5 bases and J by 10 bases, with 20 bases between the two germline ends. CDR3 region: CASSPPFRREGQYF. The CDR3 DNA reads as TGTGCCAGCAGCCCACCATTTCGAAGAGAGGGCCAGTACTTC.

The chain has TRBV15 and TRBJ2-1, with TRBD2 matching 7 bases. The CDR3 length is 14 residues. V lost 1 base to trimming and J lost 8 bases; unmatched junction nucleotides: 5. In germline, CDR1 is LNHNV, CDR2 YYDKDF (reference sequence). The DNA of the CDR3 is TGTGCCACCAGCAGAGGTAGGGGAGGGCATGAGCAGTTCTTC. Translation: CATSRGRGGHEQFF.

This clonotype was counted between two and nine times. The chain carries TRBV9 and TRBJ2-7; D gene ambiguous. V lost 0 bases and J lost 1, with 5 bases in between. From germline, CDR1 is SGDLS and CDR2 YYNGEE. This CDR3 region has 13 residues. DNA of the CDR3: TGTGCCAGCAGCGTAGACACTTCCTACGAGCAGTACTTC. Amino acid sequence: CASSVDTSYEQYF.

This clonotype was observed a single time. A single base separates this from a much larger clone, so it may be a read error. This rearrangement joins TRBV7-9 to TRBJ2-7, with 13 bases that match TRBD2. The germline V gene has CDR1 SEHNR and CDR2 FQNEAQ (reference sequence). With V trimmed by 7 bases and J by 4 bases, 10 bases remained unmatched. CDR3 length: 16 amino acids. The CDR3 is CASIPWTSGSGYEQYF. CDR3 nucleotides: TGTGCCAGCATCCCTTGGACTAGCGGGAGTGGGTACGAGCAGTACTTC.

The chain combines TRBV2 with TRBJ2-7, with D perhaps TRBD1 (6 bases). CDR1 SNHLY and CDR2 FYNNEI come from the germline V gene. This CDR3 is built from 13 residues. Trimming cost V 5 bases and J 7 bases, with 15 bases left between them. CDR3 amino acids: CASSWTVSGEQYF. DNA of the CDR3: TGTGCCAGCAGTTGGACAGTCTCGGGGGAGCAGTACTTC.

The gene calls are TRBV4-1 and TRBJ2-5, with D tentatively TRBD2 (7 bases). This CDR3 is 16 amino acids long. The germline V and J ends were trimmed by 3 bases and 1 base, with 15 bases remaining between them. Germline V CDR1 and CDR2: MGHRA, YSYEKL. The DNA of the CDR3 is TGCGCCAGCAGCCATTTCGAGGGGGGGCTCCAAGAGACCCAGTACTTC. This translates into CASSHFEGGLQETQYF.

This sequence joins TRBV7-2 and TRBJ2-5; D is perhaps TRBD2 (5 bases). Germline lookup yields CDR1 SGHTA and CDR2 FQGNSA. This CDR3 is 13 amino acids long. V was trimmed by 5 bases and J by 4 bases, leaving 11 bases between them. CDR3 region: CASSGLLRETQYF. The CDR3 DNA follows: TGTGCCAGCAGCGGACTCCTCCGAGAGACCCAGTACTTC.

This rearrangement joins TRBV24-1 to TRBJ2-5, with a possible D match to TRBD2 (5 bases). The CDR3 extends over 13 amino acids. Germline CDR1 KGHDR, CDR2 SFDVKD. Trimming took off 6 bases at V and 5 bases at J, with 12 bases between the two ends. The DNA for the CDR3 is TGTGCCACCAGTTCCGGGAAGATCGAGACCCAGTACTTC. Amino acids: CATSSGKIETQYF.